This TCR beta chain was recorded in a study of OX40 agonist ivuxolimab in advanced cancers. Study details: Patients were treated with intravenous ivuxolimab, dosed at 0.01 to 10 mg/kg and infused every 2 weeks. At 82.7% male, the cohort had a mean age of 60 years, ranging from about 23 to 79. Notes on the study in general: With doses of 0.1 to 3.0 mg/kg, CD4+ and CD8+ blood T cells had undergone clonal expansion by week 6.

CDR1 is SGHAT and CDR2 is FQNNGV in the germline V gene. The CDR3 is 15 residues long. Between the trimmed V and J ends, which lost 0 bases and 3 bases, there was a span of 12 bases. The protocol was immunoSEQ multiplex PCR, while the TCRdb copy is restricted to in-frame clones and leaves out a portion. Here the sample spans under 20,000 clones, approximately 77% being singletons. Of note for this clone: Its target is unknown.

The source is an adult with an advanced solid tumor such as melanoma, head and neck, liver or kidney cancer. Sequencing was performed on CD4+ or CD8+ T cells sorted from blood, taken in a trial of the OX40 agonist ivuxolimab. The chain combines TRBV11-2 with TRBJ2-7; D remains unclear. CDR3 residues: CASSLDRLSYYEQYF. In DNA, the CDR3 is TGTGCCAGCAGCTTAGACCGTTTATCTTACTACGAGCAGTACTTC.